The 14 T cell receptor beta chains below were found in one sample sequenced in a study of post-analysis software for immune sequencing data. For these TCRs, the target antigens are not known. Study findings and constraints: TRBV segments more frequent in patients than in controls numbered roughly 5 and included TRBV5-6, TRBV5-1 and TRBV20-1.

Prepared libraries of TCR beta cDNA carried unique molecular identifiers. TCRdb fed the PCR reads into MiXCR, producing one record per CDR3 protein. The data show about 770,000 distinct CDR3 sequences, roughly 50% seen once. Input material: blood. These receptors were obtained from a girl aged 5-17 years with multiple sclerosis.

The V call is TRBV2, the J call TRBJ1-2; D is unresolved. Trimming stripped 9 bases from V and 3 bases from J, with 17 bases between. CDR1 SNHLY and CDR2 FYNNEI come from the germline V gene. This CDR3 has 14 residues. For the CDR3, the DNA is TGTGCCAGTCCCGCTTACGAGGCCCACTATGGCTACACCTTC. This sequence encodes CASPAYEAHYGYTF.

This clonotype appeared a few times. CDR3 coding DNA: TGTGCCACCAGCAGAGGTCCGGGACTAGCTAATGAGCAGTTCTTC. It translates to CATSRGPGLANEQFF. This chain uses TRBV15 with TRBJ2-1, with 9 nucleotides matching TRBD2. Germline assignment: CDR1 LNHNV and CDR2 YYDKDF (reference sequence). V dropped 1 base and J dropped 7; count of bases not matched to a gene: 5. The CDR3 loop spans 15 amino acids.

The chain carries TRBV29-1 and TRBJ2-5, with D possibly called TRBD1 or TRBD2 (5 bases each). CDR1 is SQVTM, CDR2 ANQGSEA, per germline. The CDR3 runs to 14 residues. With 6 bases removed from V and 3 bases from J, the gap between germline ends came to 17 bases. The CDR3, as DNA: TGCAGCGTGGGGGTCCTGAAGGGAAAAGAGACCCAGTACTTC. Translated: CSVGVLKGKETQYF.

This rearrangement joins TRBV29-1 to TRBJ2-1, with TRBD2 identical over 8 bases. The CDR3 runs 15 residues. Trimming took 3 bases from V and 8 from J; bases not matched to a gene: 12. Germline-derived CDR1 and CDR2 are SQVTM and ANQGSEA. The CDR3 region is CSVEWSGSGYDEQFF. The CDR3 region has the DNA TGCAGCGTTGAGTGGAGCGGGAGTGGATACGATGAGCAGTTCTTC.

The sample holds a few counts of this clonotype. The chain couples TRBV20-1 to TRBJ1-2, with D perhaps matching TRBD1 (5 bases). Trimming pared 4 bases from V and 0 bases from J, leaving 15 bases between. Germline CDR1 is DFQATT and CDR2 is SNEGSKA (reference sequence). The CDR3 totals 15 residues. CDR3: CSATPGGDANYGYTF. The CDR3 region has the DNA TGCAGTGCTACCCCCGGAGGGGACGCTAACTATGGCTACACCTTC.

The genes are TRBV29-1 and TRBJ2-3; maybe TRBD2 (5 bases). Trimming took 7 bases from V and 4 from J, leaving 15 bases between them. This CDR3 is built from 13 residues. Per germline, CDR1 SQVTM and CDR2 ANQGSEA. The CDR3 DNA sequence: TGCAGCGCCAAGGAGGAGTCATCAGATACGCAGTATTTT. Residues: CSAKEESSDTQYF.

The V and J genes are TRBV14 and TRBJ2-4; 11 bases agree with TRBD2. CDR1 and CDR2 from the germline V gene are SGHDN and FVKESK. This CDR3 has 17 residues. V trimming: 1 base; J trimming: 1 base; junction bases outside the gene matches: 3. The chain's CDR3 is CASSQGVAGGAKNIQYF. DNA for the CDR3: TGTGCCAGCAGCCAAGGGGTAGCGGGAGGGGCCAAAAACATTCAGTACTTC.

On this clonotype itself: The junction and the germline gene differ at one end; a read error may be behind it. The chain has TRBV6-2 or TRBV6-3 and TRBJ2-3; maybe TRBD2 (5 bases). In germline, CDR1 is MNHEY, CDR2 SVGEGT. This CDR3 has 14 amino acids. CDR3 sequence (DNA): TGTGCCAGCAGTTATCGAGGGTCTACAGATACGCGGTATTTT. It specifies CASSYRGSTDTRYF.

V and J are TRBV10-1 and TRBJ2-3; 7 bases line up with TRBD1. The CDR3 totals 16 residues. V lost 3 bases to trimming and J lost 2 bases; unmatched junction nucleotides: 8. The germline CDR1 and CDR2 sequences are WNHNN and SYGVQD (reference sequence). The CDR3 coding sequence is TGCGCCAGCAGTGAACAACAGGGGTTGAACACAGATACGCAGTATTTT. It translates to CASSEQQGLNTDTQYF.

The chain's CDR3 is CATSSGTGDMDTQYF. CDR3 in DNA: TGTGCCACCAGCAGTGGGACAGGGGACATGGATACGCAGTATTTT. V and J are TRBV15 and TRBJ2-3; 10 bases match TRBD1. This CDR3 contains 15 residues. Trimming took 3 bases from V and 6 from J; bases not matched to a gene: 6. The germline V gene encodes CDR1 LNHNV and CDR2 YYDKDF (reference sequence).

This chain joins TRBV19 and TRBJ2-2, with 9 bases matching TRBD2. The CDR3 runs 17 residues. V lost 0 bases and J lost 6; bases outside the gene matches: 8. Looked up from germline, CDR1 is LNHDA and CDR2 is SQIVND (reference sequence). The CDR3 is CASSIDLAGGPPGELFF. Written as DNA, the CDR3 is TGTGCCAGTAGTATAGATCTCGCGGGAGGGCCTCCCGGGGAGCTGTTTTTT.

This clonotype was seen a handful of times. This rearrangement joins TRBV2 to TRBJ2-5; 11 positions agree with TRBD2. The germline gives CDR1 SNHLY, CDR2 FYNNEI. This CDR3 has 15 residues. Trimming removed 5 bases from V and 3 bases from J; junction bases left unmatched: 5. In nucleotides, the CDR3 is TGTGCCAGCAGTCCCCAGACTAGCGGGGAAGAGACCCAGTACTTC. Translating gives CASSPQTSGEETQYF.

The CDR3 DNA reads TGTGCCAGCAGCTCTGGTTCTAGCACAGATACGCAGTATTTT. Amino acids: CASSSGSSTDTQYF. The rearrangement uses TRBV11-3 and TRBJ2-3; D not resolved. Germline V CDR1 and CDR2: SGHNT, YENEEA. V shed 4 bases and J shed 0 bases, with 8 bases lying between them. The CDR3 covers 14 residues.

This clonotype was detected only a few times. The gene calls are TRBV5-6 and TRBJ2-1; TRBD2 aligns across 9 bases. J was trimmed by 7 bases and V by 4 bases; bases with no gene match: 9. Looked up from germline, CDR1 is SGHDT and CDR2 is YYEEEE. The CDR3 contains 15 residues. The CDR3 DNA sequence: TGTGCCAGCAGCCCCTGGCTAGCGGGAACAAATGAGCAGTTCTTC. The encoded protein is CASSPWLAGTNEQFF. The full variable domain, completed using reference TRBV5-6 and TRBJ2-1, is DAGVTQSPTHLIKTRGQQVTLRCSPKSGHDTVSWYQQALGQGPQFIFQYYEEEERQRGNFPDRFSGHQFPNYSSELNVNALLLGDSALYLCASSPWLAGTNEQFFGPGTRLTVL.